This T cell receptor (beta chain) was profiled in a study of cytomegalovirus exposure and HLA in healthy donors. As for the study in general: The roughly 120 validation repertoires, a later analysis reported, used the same platform as the approximately 700 first-cohort repertoires. Study-wide points: Reports described diagnosis of cytomegalovirus status by the classifier as highly specific and sensitive. Across donors, most TCRs were seen rarely, yet some public ones were widespread. The CMV antigen specificity of a few CMV-associated chains was confirmed through in vitro analysis.

This clone was seen more than once but under ten times. Antigen specificity is unknown. The germline V gene encodes CDR1 SGHTA and CDR2 FQGTGA. The V and J ends lost 6 bases and 7 bases respectively, with 13 bases between them. The CDR3 has 14 residues. Profiling relied on immunoSEQ multiplex PCR, and the TCRdb table lists in-frame clones only, not all of them. The top ten clones hold approximately 1.1% of a sample with 250,000 to 350,000 clones, approximately 86% of them seen once. Sample: PBMCs. The receptor's source is a woman aged 30 to 39 in good health and CMV-seropositive. The chain is built from TRBV7-3 and TRBJ1-6; weak D call: TRBD1 (6 bases). CDR3 residues: CASRPDSVNSPLHF. As DNA, the CDR3 is TGTGCCAGCAGACCGGACAGCGTGAATTCACCCCTCCACTTT.